One T cell receptor beta chain is described in this entry. Libraries were prepared by immunoSEQ multiplex PCR; TCRdb keeps only in-frame clonotypes and omits some of them. The sample has 55,000 to 75,000 clones, roughly 89% seen once. The data derive from a study of T cell changes during pregnancy in multiple sclerosis. The CDR3 has 12 residues. V was trimmed by 3 bases and J by 5 bases, leaving 7 bases between them. Germline CDR1 is SQVTM and CDR2 is ANQGSEA. The sequencing used peripheral blood, collected after pregnancy. The TCR originated in a female donor in good health, enrolled as a control in a pregnancy study. The gene calls are TRBV29-1 and TRBJ2-2; no definite D call. CDR3 protein: CSVEANTGELFF. The CDR3 nucleotides are TGCAGCGTTGAGGCAAATACCGGGGAGCTGTTTTTT.